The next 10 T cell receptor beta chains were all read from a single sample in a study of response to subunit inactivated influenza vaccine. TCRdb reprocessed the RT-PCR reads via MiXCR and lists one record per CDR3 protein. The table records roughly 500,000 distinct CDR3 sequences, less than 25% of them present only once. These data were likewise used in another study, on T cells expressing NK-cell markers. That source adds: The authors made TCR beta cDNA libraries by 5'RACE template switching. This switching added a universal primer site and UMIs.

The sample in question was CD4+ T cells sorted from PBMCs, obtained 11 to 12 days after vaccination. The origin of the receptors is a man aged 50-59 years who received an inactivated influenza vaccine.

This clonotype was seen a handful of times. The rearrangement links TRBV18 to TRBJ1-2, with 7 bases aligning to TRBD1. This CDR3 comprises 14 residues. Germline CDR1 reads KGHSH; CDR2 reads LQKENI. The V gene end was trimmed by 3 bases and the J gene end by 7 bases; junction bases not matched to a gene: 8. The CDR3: CASSPTGTEGGYTF. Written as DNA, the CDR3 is TGTGCCAGCTCACCCACCGGGACAGAGGGTGGCTACACCTTC. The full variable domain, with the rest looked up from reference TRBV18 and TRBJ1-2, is NAGVMQNPRHLVRRRGQEARLRCSPMKGHSHVYWYRQLPEEGLKFMVYLQKENIIDESGMPKERFSAEFPKEGPSILRIQQVVRGDSAAYFCASSPTGTEGGYTFGSGTRLTVV.

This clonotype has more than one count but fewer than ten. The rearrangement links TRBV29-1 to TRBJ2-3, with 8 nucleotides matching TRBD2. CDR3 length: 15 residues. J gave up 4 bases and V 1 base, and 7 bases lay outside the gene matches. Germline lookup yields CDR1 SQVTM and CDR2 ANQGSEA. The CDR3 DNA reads TGCAGCGTTGAAGGGGGGGCGGGAGGACCAGATACGCAGTATTTT. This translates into CSVEGGAGGPDTQYF.

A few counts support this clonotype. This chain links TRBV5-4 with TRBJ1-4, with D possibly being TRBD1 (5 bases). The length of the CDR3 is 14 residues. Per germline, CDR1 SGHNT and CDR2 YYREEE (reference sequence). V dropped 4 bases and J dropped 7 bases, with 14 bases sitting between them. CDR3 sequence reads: CASSNGQAFEKLFF. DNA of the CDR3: TGTGCCAGCAGCAACGGACAAGCCTTTGAAAAACTGTTTTTT.

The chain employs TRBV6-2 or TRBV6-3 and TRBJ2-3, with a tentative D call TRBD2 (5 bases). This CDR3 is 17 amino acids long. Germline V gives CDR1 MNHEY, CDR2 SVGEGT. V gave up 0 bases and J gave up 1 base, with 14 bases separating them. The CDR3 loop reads CASSYSMTRARTDTQYF. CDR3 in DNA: TGTGCCAGCAGTTACTCGATGACGCGGGCTCGCACAGATACGCAGTATTTT.

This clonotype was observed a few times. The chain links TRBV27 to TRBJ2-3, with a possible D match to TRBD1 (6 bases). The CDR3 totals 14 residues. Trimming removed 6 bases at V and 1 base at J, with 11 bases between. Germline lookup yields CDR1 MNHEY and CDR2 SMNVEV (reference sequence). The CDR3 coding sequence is TGTGCCAGCAGACAGGGTTTTGGCACAGATACGCAGTATTTT. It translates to CASRQGFGTDTQYF.

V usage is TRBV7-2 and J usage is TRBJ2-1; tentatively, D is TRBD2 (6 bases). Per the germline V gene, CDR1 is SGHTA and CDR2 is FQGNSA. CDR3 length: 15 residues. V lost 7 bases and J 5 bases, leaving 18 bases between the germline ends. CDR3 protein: CASKRGAGWDNEQFF. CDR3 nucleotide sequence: TGTGCCAGCAAACGGGGCGCGGGATGGGACAATGAGCAGTTCTTC.

The CDR3 is CSAPRMDEQYF. CDR3 bases: TGCAGTGCCCCCCGGATGGACGAGCAGTACTTC. This chain joins TRBV20-1 and TRBJ2-7, with D unresolved. This CDR3 has 11 residues. Trimming removed 6 bases from V and 5 bases from J, with 11 bases in between. Germline lookup yields CDR1 DFQATT and CDR2 SNEGSKA (reference sequence).

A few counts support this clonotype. This chain's CDR3 is CASSPGQGGTQYF. CDR3 coding DNA: TGTGCCAGCTCACCGGGACAGGGAGGAACCCAGTACTTC. The chain carries TRBV18 and TRBJ2-5; 9 nucleotides match TRBD1. V trimming: 3 bases; J trimming: 8 bases; junction bases outside the gene matches: 4. The CDR3 is made up of 13 amino acids. CDR1 and CDR2 (germline): KGHSH, LQKENI. The whole variable domain, remainder taken from reference TRBV18 and TRBJ2-5, is NAGVMQNPRHLVRRRGQEARLRCSPMKGHSHVYWYRQLPEEGLKFMVYLQKENIIDESGMPKERFSAEFPKEGPSILRIQQVVRGDSAAYFCASSPGQGGTQYFGPGTRLLVL.

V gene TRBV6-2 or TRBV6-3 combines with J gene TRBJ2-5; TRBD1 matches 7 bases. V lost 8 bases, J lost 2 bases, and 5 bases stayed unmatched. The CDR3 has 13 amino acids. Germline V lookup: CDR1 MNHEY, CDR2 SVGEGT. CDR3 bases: TGTGCCAGCGGACGGACAGGACAAGAGACCCAGTACTTC. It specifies CASGRTGQETQYF.

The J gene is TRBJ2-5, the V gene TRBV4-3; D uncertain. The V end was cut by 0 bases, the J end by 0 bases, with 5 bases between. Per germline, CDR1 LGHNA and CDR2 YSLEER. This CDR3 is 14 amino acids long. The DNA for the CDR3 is TGCGCCAGCAGCCAAGATGGGCACCAAGAGACCCAGTACTTC. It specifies CASSQDGHQETQYF.